This TCR beta chain was sequenced in a study of blood T cell repertoires in COVID-19. Study-wide context: COVID-19 samples, acute and convalescent, were from the United States, Italy and Spain.

The junction had 9 bases not matched to a gene; V was cut back by 5 bases and J by 6 bases. CDR1 is SGHRS, CDR2 YFSETQ, per germline. The CDR3 consists of 15 residues. TCRdb's copy holds only in-frame clones and misses some; the assay was immunoSEQ multiplex PCR. The data contain approximately 220,000 clones, roughly 81% of them seen just once; the ten biggest clones take up 2.9%. The origin of this receptor is a man aged 45 to 65 who had recovered from COVID-19. Sequencing used peripheral blood. J is TRBJ2-7 and V is TRBV5-1; 12 bases are shared with TRBD2. The CDR3 DNA is TGCGCCAGCAGGATCCTAGCGGGAGGGCCGGGCGAGCAGTACTTC. Translation gives CASRILAGGPGEQYF.